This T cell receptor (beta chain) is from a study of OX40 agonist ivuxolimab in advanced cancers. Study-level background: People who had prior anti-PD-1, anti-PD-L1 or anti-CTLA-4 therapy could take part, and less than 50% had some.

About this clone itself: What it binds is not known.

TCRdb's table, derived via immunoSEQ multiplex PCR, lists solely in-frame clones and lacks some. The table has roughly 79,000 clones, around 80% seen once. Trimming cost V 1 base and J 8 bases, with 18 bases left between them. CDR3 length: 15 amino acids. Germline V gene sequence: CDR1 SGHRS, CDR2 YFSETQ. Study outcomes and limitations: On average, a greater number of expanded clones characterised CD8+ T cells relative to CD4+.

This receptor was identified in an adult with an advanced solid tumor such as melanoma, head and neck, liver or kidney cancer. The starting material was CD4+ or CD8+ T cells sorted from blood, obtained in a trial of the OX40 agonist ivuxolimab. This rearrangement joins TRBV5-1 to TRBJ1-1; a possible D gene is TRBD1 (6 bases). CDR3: CASSLILGTGKEAFF. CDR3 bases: TGCGCCAGCAGCTTGATCCTCGGTACAGGGAAGGAAGCTTTCTTT.